This record looks at one TCR beta chain sequence and its context. The data stem from a study of blood T cell repertoires in COVID-19. The wider study: Researchers got acute and convalescent COVID-19 samples from the United States, Italy and Spain. PBMCs, B-cell-depleted T cells, or T cells were the source of the cDNA or gDNA that made up the material.

This CDR3 region has 13 residues. J lost 6 bases, V lost 10 bases, and 11 bases had no gene match. Germline loops: CDR1 ENHRY, CDR2 SYGVKD. Under the authors' procedure: Reference gene primer amplification in the assay estimated nucleated cell counts. TCRdb's table, derived via immunoSEQ multiplex PCR, lists solely in-frame clones and lacks some. Clonal size and the V and J genes are those of that table, whereas D and trimming came from the DNA. The data contain tens of thousands of clones, 86% of them singletons. Sequencing used peripheral blood. The rearrangement uses TRBV10-3 and TRBJ1-2; 7 bases match TRBD1. This clonotype was sampled from a human donor in a cohort sampled during active COVID-19. Here the CDR3 reads CATGTGEVDGYTF. As DNA, the CDR3 is TGTGCCACCGGAACAGGGGAGGTGGATGGCTACACCTTC.